This TCR beta chain was identified during a study of beta chain features in type 1 diabetes. Study background: Summed over all samples, the examined sorted cells came to 85 million to 130 million.

The CDR3 covers 14 residues. V gave up 5 bases and J gave up 10 bases; unmatched junction bases: 13. Germline loops: CDR1 SGHTA, CDR2 FQGNSA. Every bit of the isolated RNA underwent reverse transcription, so sequencing read expressed TCRB transcripts. Libraries were prepared by immunoSEQ multiplex PCR; TCRdb keeps only in-frame clonotypes and omits some of them. The profile covers under 550,000 clones, with more than 9.5% appearing a single time and 0.035% to 0.05% taken by the ten largest. Source material: naive CD4+ T cells from blood. The TCR sequence derives from a woman aged 18-30 years in good health. The V and J genes are TRBV7-2 and TRBJ1-2; 7 bases agree with TRBD1. The CDR3 reads CASSARTGNLDYTF. The CDR3 coding sequence is TGTGCCAGCAGCGCCAGGACAGGAAACCTTGACTACACCTTC.